The source of this T cell receptor beta chain is a study of cytomegalovirus exposure and HLA in healthy donors. Study-level information: Assignment to the Caucasian-associated ancestry cluster applied to about 80% of the roughly 400 genotyped donors.

Regarding this clone: Its antigen is unknown.

Germline V gene sequence: CDR1 SGHRS, CDR2 YFSETQ. This CDR3 contains 15 residues. V lost 2 bases, J lost 4 bases, and 5 bases stayed unmatched. Whole-study results and caveats: The majority of CMV-associated TCR beta chains were reported as apparently HLA-restricted in a later analysis. It was about 150 TCR beta chains that were listed as cytomegalovirus-associated. With high specificity and sensitivity, the classifier reportedly diagnosed cytomegalovirus status.

13 Jbeta primers and 60 Vbeta primers were used for the PCR. Only in-frame clones appear in the TCRdb table, and some are missing; sequencing was by immunoSEQ multiplex PCR. The table includes approximately 190,000 clones, 82% detected once. The chain carries TRBV5-1 and TRBJ2-3; 9 bases map to TRBD2. The clonotype originates from a woman between 18 and 29 years old in good health and CMV-seronegative. Material: PBMCs. CDR3 in amino acids: CASSFRAGGPDTQYF. The CDR3 bases are TGCGCCAGCAGCTTCCGGGCGGGGGGGCCAGATACGCAGTATTTT.